The next 25 T cell receptor beta chains were all read from a single sample in a study of memory CD4+ T cells and cytomegalovirus serostatus. The repertoire was sequenced with immunoSEQ multiplex PCR; TCRdb's copy has only in-frame clones and lacks some. The data contain 80,000 to 100,000 clones, over 70% of them seen just once; the ten biggest clones take up approximately 4%. Single viable CD3+CD4+CD8-CD45RO+ cells were sorted as the memory CD4+ T cells. Sample: memory CD4+ T cells from blood. The receptors were sampled from an adult in good health and CMV-seropositive.

This clone was recorded only once. This chain connects TRBV6-1 to TRBJ1-3; D is uncertain. The CDR3 loop spans 15 amino acids. Germline CDR1 and CDR2: MNHNS and SASEGT. V was pared by 1 base and J by 3 bases, with 10 bases between. The CDR3 DNA follows: TGTGCCAGCAGTGAAGGAACGGGAATTGGAAACACCATATATTTT. Translation: CASSEGTGIGNTIYF.

CDR3 residues: CASSSQAGAAPQYF. The DNA of the CDR3 is TGTGCCAGCAGTTCACAAGCCGGGGCTGCGCCCCAGTACTTC. This chain links TRBV27 with TRBJ2-5; either TRBD1 or TRBD2 may supply D (5 bases each). The V end was cut by 4 bases, the J end by 9 bases, with 18 bases between. The CDR3 runs 14 residues. Germline V gene data show CDR1 as MNHEY and CDR2 as SMNVEV (reference sequence).

The rearrangement uses TRBV7-8 and TRBJ2-7, with 11 bases fitting TRBD2. The junction had 11 bases not matched to a gene; V was cut back by 5 bases and J by 2 bases. Germline V gene data show CDR1 as SGHVS and CDR2 as FQNEAQ. The CDR3 sequence is 17 residues long. The CDR3 nucleotides are TGTGCCAGCAGCCTAGGTACTCTAGCGGGAGGACCCTACGAGCAGTACTTC. It is translated as CASSLGTLAGGPYEQYF.

The J gene is TRBJ2-7, the V gene TRBV5-1; D unresolved. V was shortened by 0 bases and J by 6 bases, with 13 bases between the two germline ends. Germline lookup yields CDR1 SGHRS and CDR2 YFSETQ. There are 14 residues in the CDR3. CDR3 region: CASSLEWTAGEQYF. The DNA of the CDR3 is TGCGCCAGCAGCTTGGAGTGGACCGCCGGCGAGCAGTACTTC.

In its sample, this clone was seen a few times. The chain links TRBV30 to TRBJ2-6; TRBD2 aligns across 7 bases. The CDR3 contains 15 residues. Germline V gene sequence: CDR1 GTSNPN, CDR2 SVGIG (reference sequence). V lost 1 base, J lost 5 bases, and 5 bases stayed unmatched. This CDR3 is CAWSAAGVRANVLTF. The CDR3 region has the DNA TGTGCCTGGAGTGCTGCGGGAGTTAGGGCCAACGTCCTGACTTTC.

This chain links TRBV10-3 with TRBJ1-5; TRBD1 might be the D (6 bases). CDR3 length: 14 residues. Germline V CDR1 and CDR2: ENHRY, SYGVKD. Trimming removed 3 bases from V and 7 bases from J, with 13 bases in between. Here the CDR3 reads CAISEQGEGQPQHF. CDR3 sequence (DNA): TGTGCCATCAGTGAACAGGGTGAAGGACAGCCCCAGCATTTT.

As DNA, the CDR3 is TGTGCCAGCAGTCAGGACAGGGACTACGAGCAGTACTTC. Translated, it gives CASSQDRDYEQYF. The chain uses TRBV5-5 and TRBJ2-7, with 8 bases fitting TRBD1. The CDR3 spans 13 residues. From germline, CDR1 is SGHKS and CDR2 YYEKEE (reference sequence). V lost 5 bases, J lost 3 bases, and 4 bases stayed unmatched.

This chain connects TRBV10-3 to TRBJ2-7; perhaps TRBD2 as D (6 bases). Trimming left V 3 bases short and J 4 bases short, with 13 bases between. The germline V gene has CDR1 ENHRY and CDR2 SYGVKD. The length of the CDR3 is 14 residues. The CDR3 is CAISDTGARYEQYF. CDR3 nucleotide sequence: TGTGCCATCAGTGATACGGGAGCAAGGTACGAGCAGTACTTC.

The rearrangement uses TRBV5-1 and TRBJ1-6; 8 positions match TRBD1. There are 18 residues in the CDR3. V lost 4 bases to trimming and J lost 3 bases; unmatched junction nucleotides: 12. Germline CDR1 and CDR2: SGHRS and YFSETQ. Written as DNA, the CDR3 is TGCGCCAGCAGCCTAACCAATAACAGGGGGATCTATAATTCACCCCTCCACTTT. Translation gives CASSLTNNRGIYNSPLHF. The full variable domain, in which reference TRBV5-1 and TRBJ1-6 provide the parts outside the CDR3, is KAGVTQTPRYLIKTRGQQVTLSCSPISGHRSVSWYQQTPGQGLQFLFEYFSETQRNKGNFPGRFSGRQFSNSRSEMNVSTLELGDSALYLCASSLTNNRGIYNSPLHFGNGTRLTVT.

This clone has more than one count but fewer than ten. The chain links TRBV10-3 to TRBJ1-2, with D maybe TRBD1 (5 bases). The CDR3 covers 14 residues. V was shortened by 0 bases and J by 8 bases, with 13 bases between the two germline ends. Looked up from germline, CDR1 is ENHRY and CDR2 is SYGVKD. The CDR3: CAISESLAGRGYTF. CDR3 DNA: TGTGCCATCAGTGAGTCCCTTGCAGGGCGGGGCTACACCTTC.

A note on this clone: Other DNA sequences in the same sample also yield this CDR3. CDR3 region: CASSEEGSGDTQYF. CDR3 bases: TGTGCCAGCAGTGAAGAGGGGTCTGGAGATACGCAGTATTTT. V is TRBV2 and J is TRBJ2-3; a possible D gene is TRBD1 (5 bases). The V and J ends lost 1 base and 5 bases respectively, with 10 bases between them. This CDR3 comprises 14 residues. Germline CDR1 SNHLY, CDR2 FYNNEI. The full variable domain, its missing parts supplied by reference TRBV2 and TRBJ2-3, is EPEVTQTPSHQVTQMGQEVILRCVPISNHLYFYWYRQILGQKVEFLVSFYNNEISEKSEIFDDQFSVERPDGSNFTLKIRSTKLEDSAMYFCASSEEGSGDTQYFGPGTRLTVL.

The V gene is TRBV6-1, the J gene TRBJ1-2; no clear D gene. The germline CDR1 and CDR2 sequences are MNHNS and SASEGT. Deletions cut 2 bases from V and 0 bases from J, with 10 bases between. This CDR3 is built from 15 residues. CDR3 loop: CASSEPGKTNYGYTF. CDR3 sequence (DNA): TGTGCCAGCAGTGAACCGGGGAAGACTAACTATGGCTACACCTTC.

Only a few counts were recorded for this clone. The chain combines TRBV28 with TRBJ2-3; D not certain. The length of the CDR3 is 13 residues. Trimming took off 5 bases at V and 2 bases at J, with 8 bases between the two ends. Germline CDR1 MDHEN, CDR2 SYDVKM. The CDR3 sequence is CASSNGITDTQYF. The CDR3 nucleotides read TGTGCCAGCAGTAACGGTATCACAGATACGCAGTATTTT. Using reference TRBV28 and TRBJ2-3 for the parts outside the CDR3, the full variable domain is DVKVTQSSRYLVKRTGEKVFLECVQDMDHENMFWYRQDPGLGLRLIYFSYDVKMKEKGDIPEGYSVSREKKERFSLILESASTNQTSMYLCASSNGITDTQYFGPGTRLTVL.

The chain joins TRBV28 to TRBJ1-3; D may be TRBD1 (6 bases). V lost 8 bases and J 0 bases, leaving 17 bases between the germline ends. Germline values: CDR1 MDHEN, CDR2 SYDVKM. The CDR3 is made up of 16 amino acids. CDR3 DNA: TGTGCCAGCTCCCTCCTGGGGGGGCCCTCTGGAAACACCATATATTTT. This translates into CASSLLGGPSGNTIYF.

V and J are TRBV7-9 and TRBJ1-2; D is undetermined. Germline-derived CDR1 and CDR2 are SEHNR and FQNEAQ (reference sequence). The CDR3 contains 13 residues. The V and J ends lost 3 bases and 8 bases respectively, with 13 bases between them. The CDR3 coding sequence is TGTGCCAGCAGCTTGGAATTGCGTGGGGGCTACACCTTC. It yields the protein CASSLELRGGYTF. Drawing the rest from reference TRBV7-9 and TRBJ1-2, the complete variable domain is DTGVSQNPRHKITKRGQNVTFRCDPISEHNRLYWYRQTLGQGPEFLTYFQNEAQLEKSRLLSDRFSAERPKGSFSTLEIQRTEQGDSAMYLCASSLELRGGYTFGSGTRLTVV.

This rearrangement joins TRBV30 to TRBJ2-7; either TRBD1 or TRBD2 may fit D (6 bases each). Per germline, CDR1 GTSNPN and CDR2 SVGIG (reference sequence). The CDR3 totals 14 residues. V was trimmed by 3 bases and J by 5 bases, leaving 17 bases between them. CDR3 DNA sequence: TGTGCCTGGAGGTCCCCCGGGGGCAGCGACGAGCAGTACTTC. Its protein is CAWRSPGGSDEQYF.

This chain links TRBV7-2 with TRBJ1-1; maybe TRBD1 (6 bases). The CDR3 runs 14 residues. Germline lookup yields CDR1 SGHTA and CDR2 FQGNSA. V lost 5 bases, J lost 3 bases, and 13 bases lay in between. In DNA form, the CDR3 reads TGTGCCAGCAGCACCGGGACAACTTACACTGAAGCTTTCTTT. Its protein product is CASSTGTTYTEAFF. The variable domain in full, with the rest retrieved from reference TRBV7-2 and TRBJ1-1, is GAGVSQSPSNKVTEKGKDVELRCDPISGHTALYWYRQSLGQGLEFLIYFQGNSAPDKSGLPSDRFSAERTGGSVSTLTIQRTQQEDSAVYLCASSTGTTYTEAFFGQGTRLTVV.

Here the CDR3 DNA reads TGTGCCAGCGCAGGTCGGGGGGCAGGCGCCAAAAACATTCAGTACTTC. Amino acids: CASAGRGAGAKNIQYF. This chain uses TRBV11-1 with TRBJ2-4; D is perhaps TRBD2 (7 bases). V lost 8 bases, J lost 1 base, and 18 bases lay in between. CDR3 length: 16 residues. CDR1 is SGHAT and CDR2 is FQDESV in the germline V gene (reference sequence).

The genes are TRBV5-1 and TRBJ1-1, with 7 positions matching TRBD1. V was clipped by 4 bases and J by 3 bases; unmatched bases: 9. Germline V CDR1 and CDR2: SGHRS, YFSETQ. There are 15 residues in the CDR3. In DNA, the CDR3 is TGCGCCAGCAGCGTCACACAGGGGTTGGACACTGAAGCTTTCTTT. This encodes CASSVTQGLDTEAFF.

This clone has only a few counts. This chain joins TRBV10-3 and TRBJ1-1; D not certain. The germline V and J ends were trimmed by 5 bases and 0 bases, with 4 bases remaining between them. Germline V gene sequence: CDR1 ENHRY, CDR2 SYGVKD. This CDR3 has 12 residues. The CDR3 nucleotides read TGTGCCATCAGTAGCATGAACACTGAAGCTTTCTTT. It is translated as CAISSMNTEAFF.

This chain links TRBV5-1 with TRBJ2-7; D unclear. The CDR3 sequence is 12 residues long. V lost 4 bases, J lost 1 base, and 6 bases lay in between. CDR1 is SGHRS and CDR2 is YFSETQ in the germline V gene. CDR3 sequence: CASSQESYEQYF. The CDR3, as DNA: TGCGCCAGCAGCCAGGAATCCTACGAGCAGTACTTC.

V gene TRBV5-1 combines with J gene TRBJ1-4; 7 bases line up with TRBD1. CDR1 and CDR2 (germline): SGHRS, YFSETQ. The V gene end was trimmed by 0 bases and the J gene end by 5 bases; junction bases not matched to a gene: 4. The CDR3 runs 15 residues. The CDR3 is CASSLAGQRNEKLFF. CDR3 sequence (DNA): TGCGCCAGCAGCTTGGCGGGACAGAGAAATGAAAAACTGTTTTTT.

This clone was recorded once. The chain couples TRBV11-2 to TRBJ2-7; D may be TRBD2 (6 bases). V was trimmed by 5 bases and J by 1 base, leaving 15 bases between them. The CDR3 covers 15 residues. Germline loops: CDR1 SGHAT, CDR2 FQNNGV. CDR3 amino acids: CASSPLAFGSYEQYF. Here the CDR3 DNA reads TGTGCCAGCAGCCCTCTAGCGTTTGGTTCCTACGAGCAGTACTTC.

The chain joins TRBV5-1 to TRBJ1-1; 11 bases are a match to TRBD1. The V and J ends lost 4 bases and 4 bases, in that order; junction bases with no gene match: 3. The CDR3 totals 14 residues. Germline-derived CDR1 and CDR2 are SGHRS and YFSETQ. Written as DNA, the CDR3 is TGCGCCAGCAGCGTCGGGACAGGGGGCACTGAAGCTTTCTTT. Its protein is CASSVGTGGTEAFF.

This clone was detected only once. The rearrangement links TRBV19 to TRBJ2-7, with 7 bases that match TRBD2. V trimming: 7 bases; J trimming: 7 bases; junction bases outside the gene matches: 13. CDR3 size: 14 residues. Germline V gives CDR1 LNHDA, CDR2 SQIVND (reference sequence). In DNA form, the CDR3 reads TGTGCCAGTACCACCATAGCGGGCTCGGGGGAGCAGTACTTC. Translating it yields CASTTIAGSGEQYF.